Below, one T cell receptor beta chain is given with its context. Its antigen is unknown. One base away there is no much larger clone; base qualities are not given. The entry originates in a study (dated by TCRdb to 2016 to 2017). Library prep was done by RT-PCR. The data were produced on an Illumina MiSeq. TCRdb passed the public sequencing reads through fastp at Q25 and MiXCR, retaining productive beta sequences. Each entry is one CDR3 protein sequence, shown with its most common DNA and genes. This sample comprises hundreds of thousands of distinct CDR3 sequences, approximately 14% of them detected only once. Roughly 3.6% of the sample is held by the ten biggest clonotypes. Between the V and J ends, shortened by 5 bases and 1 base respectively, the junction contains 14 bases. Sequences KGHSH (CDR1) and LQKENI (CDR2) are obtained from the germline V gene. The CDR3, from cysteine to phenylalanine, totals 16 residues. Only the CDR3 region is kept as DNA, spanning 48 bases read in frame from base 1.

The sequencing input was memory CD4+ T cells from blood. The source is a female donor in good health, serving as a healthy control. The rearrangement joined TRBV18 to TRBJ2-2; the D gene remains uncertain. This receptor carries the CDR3 CASSIAVSLNTGELFF. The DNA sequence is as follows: TGTGCCAGCTCAATCGCAGTCAGTCTGAACACCGGGGAGCTGTTTTTT.